This T cell receptor (beta chain) came from a study of T-cell reconstitution after alpha-beta-depleted transplantation in children. Preparation of the TCRbeta library involved a method that used unique molecular identifiers. Each CDR3 protein is one row after TCRdb ran MiXCR on the PCR reads. The table records hundreds of thousands of distinct CDR3 sequences, 16% of them present only once. This clonotype occurred many times. The germline gives CDR1 MNHNY, CDR2 SVGAGI (reference sequence). The CDR3 spans 13 residues. Trimming left V 2 bases short and J 5 bases short, with 9 bases between. The TCR was taken from a human donor who donated a stem cell graft to a child with acute myeloid leukemia. The rearrangement joins TRBV6-6 to TRBJ2-5, with TRBD2 as a possible D gene (6 bases). Sequenced material: PBMCs from the stem cell graft donor, taken from the stem cell graft. The CDR3 coding sequence is TGTGCCAGCAGTTACGGAGGGGTCGAGACCCAGTACTTC. Protein product: CASSYGGVETQYF.